This TCR beta chain derives from a study of metastatic and nonmetastatic thyroid tumors. The overall study: Patients with malignant and benign thyroid disease provided blood and tumor or nodule tissue, whose repertoires were compared.

No patient had received any treatment before thyroid surgery. Findings of the study overall: In both blood and tumor samples, TCR beta diversity was reported significantly higher for malignant than benign nodules.

This clone was observed many times. The target antigen is unknown. The CDR3 is 15 residues long. Trimming removed 5 bases from V and 5 bases from J; junction bases left unmatched: 9. Original handling: Clinicopathological groups supplied CDR3 differences that were used to build a distant-metastasis classifier for papillary thyroid cancer. TCRdb reassembled clones from the PCR reads with MiXCR. The V and J calls were determined by TCRdb, not by the authors. The sample has approximately 34,000 clones; about a sixth are singletons. The TCR was taken from a female donor with papillary thyroid cancer or a benign thyroid nodule (not recorded which). Some clones in this sample may be carry-over from other donors' samples. J is TRBJ2-3 and V is TRBV12-3 or TRBV12-4; 8 nucleotides agree with TRBD2. The sequencing input was blood. The CDR3 loop reads CASSIPRGGQDTQYF. The CDR3 bases are TGTGCCAGCAGTATCCCCCGGGGGGGGCAAGATACGCAGTATTTT.